The sequence of this T cell receptor (beta chain) was determined in a study of T cells expressing NK-cell markers. The wider study: In sorted CD3+CD56+NKG2C+, CD3+CD56+NKG2C- and CD3+CD56-NKG2C+ T cells, TCR beta repertoires were obtained.

The CDR3 consists of 16 residues. CDR1 and CDR2 from the germline V gene are KGHDR and SFDVKD. TCRdb re-called the 5' RACE reads; every CDR3 protein appears as one record, without DNA. The sample spans 400,000 to 450,000 distinct CDR3 sequences; the ten largest clones claim less than 7.5%. V is TRBV24-1 and J is TRBJ2-5; absent DNA, TCRdb's TRBD2 call cannot be checked. The specimen sequenced was blood T cells: a sorted CD56 or NKG2C T cell subset, CD4+ or CD8+ T cells, or bulk PBMC T cells (not recorded which). The origin of this receptor is a woman between 18 and 70 years old in good health. CDR3: CATSGTSGETQETQYF.